Below, 13 T cell receptor beta chains from the same sample are listed, as sequenced in a study of CXCR3-negative and CXCR3-positive naive CD8 T cells. These receptors have no identified antigens. Carrying UMI labels, the TRB cDNA libraries were prepared through 5' RACE. TCRdb re-analyzed the 5' RACE reads; it lists each CDR3 protein once, without DNA. This sample's table has just under 65,000 distinct CDR3 sequences. Study-wide results and limits: Relative to CXCR3-negative naive cells, CXCR3-positive naive cells had more hydrophobic TRB CDR3s.

Sequencing was carried out using naive CXCR3+ CD8+ T cells from blood. Subset noted: CD45RO-CCR7+CD27+CD95- naive CD8+ T cells expressing CXCR3 (TNR3+). The receptors stem from a human donor in good health. Some clones in this sample may be carry-over from other donors' samples.

The chain joins TRBV5-4 to TRBJ1-2. The CDR3 consists of 14 residues. The germline V gene has CDR1 SGHNT and CDR2 YYREEE (reference sequence). The CDR3 here is CASSLWVSKDGYTF. The whole variable domain, filled in from reference TRBV5-4 and TRBJ1-2, reads ETGVTQSPTHLIKTRGQQVTLRCSSQSGHNTVSWYQQALGQGPQFIFQYYREEENGRGNFPPRFSGLQFPNYSSELNVNALELDDSALYLCASSLWVSKDGYTFGSGTRLTVV.

This chain connects TRBV28 to TRBJ2-3. This CDR3 is 17 amino acids long. The germline V gene encodes CDR1 MDHEN and CDR2 SYDVKM. The chain's CDR3 is CASSYPTHHASTDTQYF. The variable domain in full, with the rest retrieved from reference TRBV28 and TRBJ2-3, is DVKVTQSSRYLVKRTGEKVFLECVQDMDHENMFWYRQDPGLGLRLIYFSYDVKMKEKGDIPEGYSVSREKKERFSLILESASTNQTSMYLCASSYPTHHASTDTQYFGPGTRLTVL.

This chain connects TRBV7-3 to TRBJ2-1. This CDR3 has 15 residues. Germline lookup yields CDR1 SGHTA and CDR2 FQGTGA. The CDR3 here is CASSTQVNSYNEQFF.

The J gene is TRBJ2-3, the V gene TRBV18; TCRdb gives TRBD1 as the D gene, but with no DNA this cannot be confirmed. This CDR3 has 16 residues. Germline V gives CDR1 KGHSH, CDR2 LQKENI. The CDR3 region is CASSPDPGQSTDTQYF.

The chain joins TRBV2 to TRBJ2-1; TCRdb's assignment of TRBD2 cannot be checked, as there is no DNA. The CDR3 is 13 residues long. CDR1 and CDR2 from the germline V gene are SNHLY and FYNNEI. The CDR3 here is CASSGALYNEQFF.

V usage is TRBV29-1 and J usage is TRBJ2-7; the TCRdb call, TRBD1, lacks DNA for checking. The germline gives CDR1 SQVTM, CDR2 ANQGSEA. This CDR3 is 14 amino acids long. CDR3 region: CSVAPGPLIGEQYF.

The chain carries TRBV25-1 and TRBJ1-1. CDR1 is MGHDK and CDR2 is SYGVNS in the germline V gene. The CDR3 is 14 residues long. The CDR3 loop reads CASSESKGNTEAFF.

This sequence joins TRBV4-2 and TRBJ2-2. Germline CDR1 reads LGHNA; CDR2 reads YNFKEQ. The CDR3 consists of 14 residues. The CDR3 region is CASSQGFESGELFF.

V is TRBV6-2 or TRBV6-3 and J is TRBJ2-5. The germline gives CDR1 MNHEY, CDR2 SVGEGT. The CDR3 sequence is 15 residues long. The chain's CDR3 is CASSYSPEYQETQYF.

The chain's CDR3 is CASSPPASSREQYF. This rearrangement joins TRBV7-9 to TRBJ2-7; TCRdb's assignment of TRBD2 cannot be checked, as there is no DNA. CDR3 length: 14 residues. Looked up from germline, CDR1 is SEHNR and CDR2 is FQNEAQ (reference sequence).

V gene TRBV7-9 combines with J gene TRBJ2-1. Germline CDR1 reads SEHNR; CDR2 reads FQNEAQ (reference sequence). CDR3 length: 15 residues. CDR3 amino acids: CASSFGLSPYNEQFF.

J is TRBJ2-7 and V is TRBV7-6; TCRdb reports TRBD1, a call that lacks DNA to check it against. Germline V CDR1 and CDR2: SGHVS, FNYEAQ. The length of the CDR3 is 15 residues. The CDR3 sequence: CASSLAQGAPYEQYF.

The chain has TRBV6-6 and TRBJ2-3; TCRdb's D gene call, TRBD1, goes unchecked for lack of DNA. This CDR3 has 16 amino acids. Germline lookup yields CDR1 MNHNY and CDR2 SVGAGI (reference sequence). CDR3 sequence: CASRRTGDFSTDTQYF.